The next 25 T cell receptor beta chains were all read from a single sample in a study of CD8 T cells in Susac syndrome. The authors reverse transcribed roughly 0.5 to 1 ug RNA with random hexamers. MiXCR was run by TCRdb on the immunoSEQ multiplex PCR reads, yielding one entry per CDR3 protein. This sample has just over 150,000 distinct CDR3 sequences; roughly 95% occur once, and the top ten carry 0.15% to 0.2%. The sequenced material came from CD4+ T cells from PBMCs. The receptors were sampled from a human donor with Susac syndrome.

This sequence joins TRBV9 and TRBJ1-2; D unresolved. The CDR3 extends over 13 amino acids. V lost 0 bases and J lost 10, with 13 bases in between. From germline, CDR1 is SGDLS and CDR2 YYNGEE. Here the CDR3 DNA reads TGTGCCAGCAGCGTAGACTTGGGGAGTGACTACACCTTC. The encoded protein is CASSVDLGSDYTF.

Here the CDR3 DNA reads TGTGCCAGCGGATCGTTTGAGCGGGGGGGGATATACAATGAGCAGTTCTTC. Amino acid sequence: CASGSFERGGIYNEQFF. This chain uses TRBV2 with TRBJ2-1; TRBD2 matches at 10 bases. Trimming took 8 bases from V and 4 from J; bases not matched to a gene: 14. From germline, CDR1 is SNHLY and CDR2 FYNNEI. The CDR3 is 17 amino acids.

The chain employs TRBV5-1 and TRBJ2-1; 11 bases map to TRBD1. Trimming removed 4 bases from V and 6 bases from J; junction bases left unmatched: 6. CDR1 is SGHRS and CDR2 is YFSETQ in the germline V gene. The length of the CDR3 is 15 residues. The CDR3 bases are TGCGCCAGCAGCAACGCCGGGACAGGGGGCAATGAGCAGTTCTTC. Its translation is CASSNAGTGGNEQFF.

This chain joins TRBV20-1 and TRBJ1-6; D is uncertain. Per the germline V gene, CDR1 is DFQATT and CDR2 is SNEGSKA (reference sequence). V gave up 1 base and J gave up 8 bases, with 9 bases separating them. CDR3 length: 13 residues. This chain's CDR3 is CSARGGGDSPLHF. As DNA, the CDR3 is TGCAGTGCTAGAGGGGGTGGGGATTCACCCCTCCACTTT.

The rearrangement joins TRBV7-3 to TRBJ2-2; tentatively, D is TRBD1 or TRBD2 (5 bases each). Germline V gene data show CDR1 as SGHTA and CDR2 as FQGTGA. The CDR3 has 18 residues. Trimming took 5 bases from V and 4 from J, leaving 23 bases between them. CDR3 protein: CASSPGPLGTVGTGELFF. The CDR3 region has the DNA TGTGCCAGCAGCCCGGGCCCCCTGGGGACGGTGGGCACCGGGGAGCTGTTTTTT. The full variable domain, completed using reference TRBV7-3 and TRBJ2-2, is GAGVSQTPSNKVTEKGKYVELRCDPISGHTALYWYRQSLGQGPEFLIYFQGTGAADDSGLPNDRFFAVRPEGSVSTLKIQRTERGDSAVYLCASSPGPLGTVGTGELFFGEGSRLTVL.

The rearrangement links TRBV18 to TRBJ2-2, with D unresolved. The CDR3 length is 14 residues. CDR1 KGHSH and CDR2 LQKENI come from the germline V gene. Trimming cost V 1 base and J 7 bases, with 10 bases left between them. CDR3 bases: TGTGCCAGCTCACCACTCGAGGAAATCGGGGAGCTGTTTTTT. Translating gives CASSPLEEIGELFF.

V gene TRBV20-1 combines with J gene TRBJ2-4, with 8 bases fitting TRBD2. V lost 6 bases to trimming and J lost 2 bases; unmatched junction nucleotides: 12. Germline assignment: CDR1 DFQATT and CDR2 SNEGSKA (reference sequence). CDR3 size: 16 residues. CDR3 DNA sequence: TGCAGTGCCAGCGGGGGCGGGGTTGGAACCAAAAACATTCAGTACTTC. This codes for CSASGGGVGTKNIQYF.

Turning to this clonotype: An end of the junction differs from the germline gene, which may be a read error. The chain joins TRBV3-1 to TRBJ2-5; 9 bases align to TRBD1. Germline V gene sequence: CDR1 LGHDT, CDR2 YNNKEL (reference sequence). The CDR3 runs to 18 residues. The CDR3 DNA reads as TGTGCCAGCAGCCAAGAGTATCCCTGGACAGGGGACCAGGAGACCCAGTACTTC. Translating gives CASSQEYPWTGDQETQYF.

This chain joins TRBV6-2 or TRBV6-3 and TRBJ2-7; 7 positions match TRBD1. This CDR3 region has 15 residues. V was clipped by 6 bases and J by 3 bases; unmatched bases: 11. CDR1 MNHEY and CDR2 SVGEGT come from the germline V gene. DNA of the CDR3: TGTGCCAGCAGACAACCGACAGGGCGAGGCTACGAGCAGTACTTC. Translating it yields CASRQPTGRGYEQYF.

CDR3 coding DNA: TGTGCCAGCACCGACAGGGGTGGCTACACCTTC. Amino acids: CASTDRGGYTF. The chain is built from TRBV6-6 and TRBJ1-2; 8 nucleotides line up with TRBD1. The CDR3 loop spans 11 amino acids. The V segment lost 7 bases and the J segment 7 bases; nucleotides outside the gene matches: 2. Germline CDR1 MNHNY, CDR2 SVGAGI (reference sequence).

The chain carries TRBV25-1 and TRBJ2-3; a possible D gene is TRBD2 (7 bases). This CDR3 comprises 13 residues. The V and J ends lost 3 bases and 6 bases respectively, with 10 bases between them. In germline, CDR1 is MGHDK, CDR2 SYGVNS. The CDR3 loop reads CASSEGGPDTQYF. The DNA for the CDR3 is TGTGCCAGCAGTGAGGGGGGGCCGGATACGCAGTATTTT. Complete variable domain (other parts from reference TRBV25-1 and TRBJ2-3): EADIYQTPRYLVIGTGKKITLECSQTMGHDKMYWYQQDPGMELHLIHYSYGVNSTEKGDLSSESTVSRIRTEHFPLTLESARPSHTSQYLCASSEGGPDTQYFGPGTRLTVL.

The V gene is TRBV12-5, the J gene TRBJ2-2; TRBD2 agrees at 10 bases. The CDR3 loop spans 16 amino acids. CDR1 is LGHNT, CDR2 FRNRAP, per germline. Germline trimming cut 6 bases from V and 4 bases from J; bases unmatched to any gene: 8. CDR3 in DNA: TGTGCTAGTGGCTATCTAGCGGGGGTTGGCACCGGGGAGCTGTTTTTT. Its protein is CASGYLAGVGTGELFF.

The chain employs TRBV12-3 or TRBV12-4 and TRBJ1-6; D unresolved. This CDR3 region has 14 residues. Trimming removed 6 bases from V and 7 bases from J, with 13 bases in between. In nucleotides, the CDR3 is TGTGCCAGCAGGTTGGGAGGTACCAATTCACCCCTCCACTTT. This sequence encodes CASRLGGTNSPLHF.

The rearrangement links TRBV20-1 to TRBJ2-5; D is possibly TRBD2 (6 bases). Germline lookup yields CDR1 DFQATT and CDR2 SNEGSKA (reference sequence). Trimming stripped 6 bases from V and 4 bases from J, with 15 bases between. This CDR3 is 13 amino acids long. The CDR3 nucleotides are TGCAGTGCCCAGAGAGACGGGGGAGAGACCCAGTACTTC. Translated: CSAQRDGGETQYF.

The chain uses TRBV7-8 and TRBJ2-1; TRBD2 agrees at 13 bases. V lost 0 bases to trimming and J lost 8 bases; unmatched junction nucleotides: 13. Germline V gene data show CDR1 as SGHVS and CDR2 as FQNEAQ. The CDR3 has 19 residues. This CDR3 reads CASSLALLAGGPRLDEQFF. DNA for the CDR3: TGTGCCAGCAGCTTAGCACTACTAGCGGGGGGGCCCCGATTGGATGAGCAGTTCTTC.

This clonotype has just one count. J is TRBJ2-3 and V is TRBV4-2, with 11 bases identical to TRBD2. The CDR3 contains 19 residues. After removal of 0 bases from V and 2 bases from J, the junction contained 10 bases not matched to a gene. Germline V lookup: CDR1 LGHNA, CDR2 YNFKEQ. In DNA, the CDR3 is TGTGCCAGCAGCCAAGATGGGCTAGCGGGGGGACGACCCACAGATACGCAGTATTTT. Its protein product is CASSQDGLAGGRPTDTQYF.

This clonotype was detected a few times. The chain combines TRBV12-3 or TRBV12-4 with TRBJ2-1; TRBD1 is a possible D gene (6 bases). CDR3 length: 13 residues. Deletions cut 2 bases from V and 5 bases from J, with 7 bases between. The CDR3 DNA reads TGTGCCAGCAGTTTACACAGGGACAATGAGCAGTTCTTC. This encodes CASSLHRDNEQFF.

This sequence joins TRBV9 and TRBJ1-2; TRBD1 aligns across 7 bases. This CDR3 region has 16 residues. Germline loops: CDR1 SGDLS, CDR2 YYNGEE. V lost 0 bases and J lost 7; bases outside the gene matches: 12. CDR3 sequence (DNA): TGTGCCAGCAGCGTAGAGGAGGGACAGCCTGTGAGTGGCTACACCTTC. It translates to CASSVEEGQPVSGYTF.

This chain joins TRBV27 and TRBJ2-1, with TRBD2 identical over 7 bases. This CDR3 is built from 15 residues. V was pared by 5 bases and J by 9 bases, with 13 bases of the junction left unmatched. Germline CDR1 and CDR2: MNHEY and SMNVEV (reference sequence). The CDR3 protein is CASSPLSRLAGEQFF. The CDR3 DNA sequence: TGTGCCAGCAGTCCGCTCAGCAGGTTAGCGGGTGAGCAGTTCTTC.

The CDR3 reads CAISDPGLGDTQYF. For the CDR3, the DNA is TGTGCCATCAGTGATCCGGGACTAGGGGATACGCAGTATTTT. V usage is TRBV10-3 and J usage is TRBJ2-3; 8 bases agree with TRBD2. The CDR3 is 14 residues long. Trimming removed 3 bases from V and 6 bases from J; junction bases left unmatched: 5. CDR1 is ENHRY and CDR2 is SYGVKD in the germline V gene.

The rearrangement joins TRBV20-1 to TRBJ2-7; a possible D gene is TRBD2 (6 bases). The germline V gene encodes CDR1 DFQATT and CDR2 SNEGSKA (reference sequence). The CDR3 consists of 13 residues. V shed 3 bases and J shed 2 bases, with 11 bases lying between them. CDR3 sequence reads: CSARIAAAYEQYF. The CDR3 DNA sequence: TGCAGTGCTAGGATAGCGGCCGCCTACGAGCAGTACTTC.

This rearrangement joins TRBV3-1 to TRBJ2-3; D tentatively fits TRBD1 or TRBD2 (6 bases each). Trimming left V 0 bases short and J 2 bases short, with 18 bases between. This CDR3 has 18 residues. In germline, CDR1 is LGHDT, CDR2 YNNKEL (reference sequence). CDR3 in DNA: TGTGCCAGCAGCCAAGACTCTAGGAGGGACAAGCTCACAGATACGCAGTATTTT. Translating gives CASSQDSRRDKLTDTQYF.

This chain uses TRBV7-3 with TRBJ1-6; 7 bases match TRBD1. The junction had 6 bases not matched to a gene; V was cut back by 3 bases and J by 7 bases. Germline V CDR1 and CDR2: SGHTA, FQGTGA. The CDR3 is 15 amino acids. CDR3 in amino acids: CASSLEGQKNSPLHF. The CDR3 DNA reads TGTGCCAGCAGCTTGGAGGGACAGAAGAATTCACCCCTCCACTTT.

This clonotype has only one observation. V and J are TRBV29-1 and TRBJ2-3; 8 bases map to TRBD1. Germline trimming cut 5 bases from V and 5 bases from J; bases unmatched to any gene: 3. The CDR3 is 12 amino acids. The germline gives CDR1 SQVTM, CDR2 ANQGSEA. The CDR3 sequence: CSVLTGVDTQYF. In DNA form, the CDR3 reads TGCAGCGTTCTGACAGGGGTAGATACGCAGTATTTT.

The chain employs TRBV3-1 and TRBJ1-4; D not resolved. This CDR3 is built from 13 residues. CDR1 and CDR2 (germline): LGHDT, YNNKEL (reference sequence). V was pared by 1 base and J by 7 bases, with 7 bases between. CDR3 region: CASSQGATEKLFF. CDR3 DNA: TGTGCCAGCAGCCAAGGGGCAACTGAAAAACTGTTTTTT.